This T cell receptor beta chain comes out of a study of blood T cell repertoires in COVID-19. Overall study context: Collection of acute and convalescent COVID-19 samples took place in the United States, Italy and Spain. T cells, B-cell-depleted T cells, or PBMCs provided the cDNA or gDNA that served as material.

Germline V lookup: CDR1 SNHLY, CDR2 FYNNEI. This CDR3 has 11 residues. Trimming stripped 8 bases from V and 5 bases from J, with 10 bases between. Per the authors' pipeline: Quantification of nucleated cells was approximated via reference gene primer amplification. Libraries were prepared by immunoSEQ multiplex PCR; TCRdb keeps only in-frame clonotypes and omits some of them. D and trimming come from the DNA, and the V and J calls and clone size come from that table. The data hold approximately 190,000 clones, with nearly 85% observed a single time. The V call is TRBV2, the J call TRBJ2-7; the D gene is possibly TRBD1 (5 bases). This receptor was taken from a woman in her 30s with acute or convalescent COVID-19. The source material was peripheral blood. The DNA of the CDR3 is TGTGCCAGCTGGCCAGGGAACGAGCAGTACTTC. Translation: CASWPGNEQYF.